This TCR beta chain comes out of a study of cytomegalovirus exposure and HLA in healthy donors. Findings of the study overall: Associated with cytomegalovirus, according to the listing, were some 150 TCR beta chains.

This table comes from immunoSEQ multiplex PCR, and its TCRdb copy is limited to in-frame clones, with some not included. The profile covers 200,000 to 250,000 clones, with around nine tenths appearing a single time and about 2.8% taken by the ten largest. Concerning this clone itself: Its antigen is still unknown.

The sequence was collected from a man between 18 and 35 years old in good health and CMV-seronegative. Sequenced material: PBMCs.

The CDR3, as DNA: TGTGCCAGTAGTATTGCGGGTCCGGGGTACGAGCAGTACTTC. This encodes CASSIAGPGYEQYF. The chain links TRBV19 to TRBJ2-7; tentative D call: TRBD2 (5 bases). The CDR3 runs to 14 residues. Germline V gene lookup returns CDR1 LNHDA and CDR2 SQIVND (reference sequence). Trimming stripped 3 bases from V and 4 bases from J, with 13 bases between.